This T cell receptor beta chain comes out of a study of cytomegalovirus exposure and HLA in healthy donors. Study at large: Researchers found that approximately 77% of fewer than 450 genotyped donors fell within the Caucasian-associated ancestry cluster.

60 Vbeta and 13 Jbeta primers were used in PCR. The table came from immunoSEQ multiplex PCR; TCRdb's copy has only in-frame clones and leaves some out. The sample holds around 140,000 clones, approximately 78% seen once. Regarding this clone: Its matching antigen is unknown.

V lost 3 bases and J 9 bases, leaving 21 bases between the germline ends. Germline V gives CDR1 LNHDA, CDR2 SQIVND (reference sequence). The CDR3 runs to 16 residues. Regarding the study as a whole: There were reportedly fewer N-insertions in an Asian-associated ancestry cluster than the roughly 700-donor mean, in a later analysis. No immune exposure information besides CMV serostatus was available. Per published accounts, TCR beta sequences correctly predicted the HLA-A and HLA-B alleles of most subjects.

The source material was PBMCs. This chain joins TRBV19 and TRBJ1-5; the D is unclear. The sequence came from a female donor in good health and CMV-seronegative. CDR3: CASSMGLQYGLWPQHF. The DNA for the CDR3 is TGTGCCAGTAGTATGGGCCTACAATATGGGCTGTGGCCCCAGCATTTT. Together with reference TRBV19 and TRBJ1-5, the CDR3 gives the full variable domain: DGGITQSPKYLFRKEGQNVTLSCEQNLNHDAMYWYRQDPGQGLRLIYYSQIVNDFQKGDIAEGYSVSREKKESFPLTVTSAQKNPTAFYLCASSMGLQYGLWPQHFGDGTRLSIL.